A single sample gave rise to the 14 T cell receptor beta chains below, sequenced in a study of blood T cell repertoires in COVID-19. The repertoire was sequenced with immunoSEQ multiplex PCR; TCRdb's copy has only in-frame clones and lacks some. Of over 250,000 clones in the sample, approximately 90% are singletons; the top ten hold around 5.8%. Sequenced input: peripheral blood. Every receptor here comes from a woman aged 45-60 years with COVID-19, enrolled during active disease.

The CDR3 DNA reads TGTGCCAGCAGTCGGACTAGCGGGAGTCGGGCAATCGGGGAGCTGTTTTTT. Protein product: CASSRTSGSRAIGELFF. V usage is TRBV14 and J usage is TRBJ2-2, with 13 bases aligning to TRBD2. Germline CDR1 reads SGHDN; CDR2 reads FVKESK. After removal of 6 bases from V and 7 bases from J, the junction contained 11 bases not matched to a gene. CDR3 length: 17 residues. Full variable domain (missing parts from reference TRBV14 and TRBJ2-2): EAGVTQFPSHSVIEKGQTVTLRCDPISGHDNLYWYRRVMGKEIKFLLHFVKESKQDESGMPNNRFLAERTGGTYSTLKVQPAELEDSGVYFCASSRTSGSRAIGELFFGEGSRLTVL.

This clone has a single count. This chain links TRBV28 with TRBJ1-2, with a tentative D call TRBD1 (5 bases). V was clipped by 3 bases and J by 7 bases, with 9 bases between them. CDR1 MDHEN and CDR2 SYDVKM come from the germline V gene. This CDR3 spans 12 amino acids. The CDR3 region is CASSFAGFGYTF. Here the CDR3 DNA reads TGTGCCAGCAGTTTTGCAGGGTTTGGCTACACCTTC.

This chain links TRBV5-1 with TRBJ1-1, with D possibly TRBD1 on 5 matching bases. V was clipped by 1 base and J by 6 bases, with 10 bases between them. The germline CDR1 and CDR2 sequences are SGHRS and YFSETQ. There are 13 residues in the CDR3. CDR3 DNA sequence: TGCGCCAGCAGCTTGCATCGGGGGTCTGAAGCTTTCTTT. Translating it yields CASSLHRGSEAFF. Variable domain in full (rest from reference TRBV5-1 and TRBJ1-1): KAGVTQTPRYLIKTRGQQVTLSCSPISGHRSVSWYQQTPGQGLQFLFEYFSETQRNKGNFPGRFSGRQFSNSRSEMNVSTLELGDSALYLCASSLHRGSEAFFGQGTRLTVV.

A note on this clone: Relative to the germline gene, one junction end is altered; a read error may explain this. The rearrangement links TRBV7-7 to TRBJ2-1, with 7 bases that match TRBD2. The CDR3 is made up of 16 amino acids. Looked up from germline, CDR1 is SSHAT and CDR2 is FNYEAQ (reference sequence). The CDR3 protein is CASSPAGGGTYNEQFF. As DNA, the CDR3 is TGTGCTAGCAGCCCAGCTGGGGGAGGGACCTACAATGAGCAGTTCTTC.

The chain joins TRBV7-9 to TRBJ1-2; 8 bases are shared with TRBD1. Germline loops: CDR1 SEHNR, CDR2 FQNEAQ (reference sequence). J lost 8 bases, V lost 5 bases, and 16 bases had no gene match. The CDR3 runs 16 residues. Here the CDR3 reads CASSTTLSDREVGYTF. The CDR3 coding sequence is TGTGCCAGCAGCACAACCCTGTCGGACAGGGAAGTCGGCTACACCTTC. The full variable domain, completed using reference TRBV7-9 and TRBJ1-2, is DTGVSQNPRHKITKRGQNVTFRCDPISEHNRLYWYRQTLGQGPEFLTYFQNEAQLEKSRLLSDRFSAERPKGSFSTLEIQRTEQGDSAMYLCASSTTLSDREVGYTFGSGTRLTVV.

Remarks on this clone: Other DNA sequences in this sample translate to the same CDR3. This chain connects TRBV6-5 to TRBJ2-1, with TRBD2 identical over 9 bases. Germline trimming cut 2 bases from V and 4 bases from J; bases unmatched to any gene: 3. The CDR3 covers 15 residues. The V gene's germline CDR1 is MNHEY and CDR2 SVGAGI. The CDR3 region has the DNA TGTGCCAGCAGTTACCGGCTAGCGGGATACAATGAGCAGTTCTTC. Amino acid sequence: CASSYRLAGYNEQFF.

The chain uses TRBV12-3 or TRBV12-4 and TRBJ1-1, with 7 bases fitting TRBD1. This CDR3 contains 13 residues. The V gene end was trimmed by 8 bases and the J gene end by 1 base; junction bases not matched to a gene: 4. DNA for the CDR3: TGTGCCAGCCCAGGACAGGCGAACACTGAAGCTTTCTTT. Amino acids: CASPGQANTEAFF.

The chain carries TRBV20-1 and TRBJ1-1, with 7 bases aligning to TRBD1. The V gene end was trimmed by 3 bases and the J gene end by 1 base; junction bases not matched to a gene: 8. Germline values: CDR1 DFQATT, CDR2 SNEGSKA (reference sequence). This CDR3 region has 15 residues. The CDR3 DNA is TGCAGTGCTAGTAATCCGGGACAGCCGAACACTGAAGCTTTCTTT. This gives the protein CSASNPGQPNTEAFF.

The V and J genes are TRBV2 and TRBJ2-3, with a possible D match to TRBD2 (6 bases). Looked up from germline, CDR1 is SNHLY and CDR2 is FYNNEI. Trimming removed 5 bases from V and 2 bases from J, with 17 bases in between. This CDR3 is built from 16 residues. The CDR3 nucleotides are TGTGCCAGCAGTTCCCCCGGCGGGGTGATCACAGATACGCAGTATTTT. This gives the protein CASSSPGGVITDTQYF.

This chain joins TRBV18 and TRBJ2-1; no clear D gene. Germline CDR1 and CDR2: KGHSH and LQKENI. V was pared by 2 bases and J by 5 bases, with 7 bases between. The CDR3 contains 13 residues. CDR3 in amino acids: CASSPGRDNEQFF. As DNA, the CDR3 is TGTGCCAGCTCACCAGGTCGGGACAATGAGCAGTTCTTC.

The rearrangement joins TRBV4-1 to TRBJ1-2; TRBD1 might be the D (6 bases). The V gene lost 4 bases and the J gene lost 4 bases, with 19 bases spanning the gap. CDR3 length equals 16 residues. CDR1 and CDR2 (germline): MGHRA, YSYEKL. The CDR3 sequence: CASSRLAQGWSYGYTF. The CDR3 DNA follows: TGCGCCAGCAGCCGATTAGCACAGGGTTGGTCCTATGGCTACACCTTC.

This chain connects TRBV7-2 to TRBJ2-1, with 12 bases identical to TRBD2. V lost 5 bases and J lost 2; bases outside the gene matches: 4. The germline gives CDR1 SGHTA, CDR2 FQGNSA. The CDR3 contains 16 residues. The CDR3 sequence: CASSPSGRVTYNEQFF. CDR3 in DNA: TGTGCCAGCAGCCCTAGCGGGAGGGTTACCTACAATGAGCAGTTCTTC.

The V and J genes are TRBV6-1 and TRBJ2-7; 8 bases align to TRBD2. CDR1 and CDR2 (germline): MNHNS, SASEGT. The CDR3 contains 15 residues. The J segment lost 4 bases and the V segment lost 2 bases, leaving 7 bases of the junction unmatched. CDR3 in DNA: TGTGCCAGCAGTGAAAGGCCGGGAGGGGGGTACGAGCAGTACTTC. It encodes CASSERPGGGYEQYF.

This clone has just a few counts. The rearrangement joins TRBV11-2 to TRBJ1-5; no reliable D call. CDR3 length equals 14 residues. Germline CDR1 SGHAT, CDR2 FQNNGV. Trimming took off 2 bases at V and 6 bases at J, with 11 bases between the two ends. The CDR3 DNA is TGTGCCAGCAGCTTATCTTCCGGTGGTCAGCCCCAGCATTTT. Encoded protein: CASSLSSGGQPQHF.